The 20 T cell receptor beta chains presented below share a single source sample, sequenced in a study of identical twins. TCRdb used MiXCR to reprocess the 5' RACE reads, holding one entry per CDR3 protein. In the table there are fewer than 250,000 distinct CDR3 sequences, around 7.6% of which are singletons. These records were also assigned to another study, of yellow fever vaccine responses in identical twins.

The specimen sequenced was CD8+ T cells sorted from blood. All receptors derive from a young woman in good health.

This clonotype appeared many times. The V call is TRBV12-3 or TRBV12-4, the J call TRBJ2-1; D remains ambiguous. The germline V and J ends were trimmed by 4 bases and 8 bases, with 30 bases remaining between them. This CDR3 spans 19 amino acids. CDR3 protein: CASSSAYVPLGAAGHEQFF. The CDR3 DNA follows: TGTGCCAGCAGTTCTGCCTACGTCCCACTCGGAGCTGCTGGTCATGAGCAGTTCTTC.

This clonotype was recorded at least ten times. The rearrangement joins TRBV28 to TRBJ2-3, with 7 bases identical to TRBD2. The V gene end was trimmed by 2 bases and the J gene end by 8 bases; junction bases not matched to a gene: 19. Germline V gene lookup returns CDR1 MDHEN and CDR2 SYDVKM. The CDR3 runs 18 residues. Here the CDR3 DNA reads TGTGCCAGCAGTTTAAGGGCCGTTTCATGGGAAGGCGGGGGTACGCAGTATTTT. Translated: CASSLRAVSWEGGGTQYF.

V is TRBV20-1 and J is TRBJ2-7; TRBD2 matches at 7 bases. The CDR3 spans 11 residues. V shed 5 bases and J 9 bases; nucleotides not matched to a gene: 7. The germline gives CDR1 DFQATT, CDR2 SNEGSKA (reference sequence). For the CDR3, the DNA is TGCAGTGCTCCCCAGCGGGGACGGCAGTACTTC. This encodes CSAPQRGRQYF.

This clonotype occurred a few times. This chain joins TRBV2 and TRBJ1-6, with D perhaps matching TRBD1 (6 bases). This CDR3 comprises 19 residues. In germline, CDR1 is SNHLY, CDR2 FYNNEI. Trimming cost V 3 bases and J 4 bases, with 22 bases left between them. The CDR3 is CASSDNRDTLSRYNSPLHF. In DNA form, the CDR3 reads TGTGCCAGCAGTGACAACCGGGACACCCTATCCCGATATAATTCACCCCTCCACTTT.

The genes are TRBV10-1 and TRBJ2-7, with a tentative D call TRBD2 (5 bases). The germline V gene has CDR1 WNHNN and CDR2 SYGVQD (reference sequence). V was clipped by 6 bases and J by 6 bases, with 15 bases between them. CDR3 size: 13 residues. CDR3 DNA: TGCGCCAGCAGCGGACTCCAGGCCGCCGAGCAGTACTTC. Its protein product is CASSGLQAAEQYF.

The chain is built from TRBV27 and TRBJ2-5, with D tentatively TRBD1 or TRBD2 (5 bases each). Germline CDR1 reads MNHEY; CDR2 reads SMNVEV (reference sequence). The germline V and J ends were trimmed by 11 bases and 5 bases, with 6 bases remaining between them. The CDR3 sequence is 9 residues long. The CDR3 nucleotides read TGTGCCTGGGGGGAGACCCAGTACTTC. It is translated as CAWGETQYF.

This clonotype was counted between two and nine times. The gene calls are TRBV4-1 and TRBJ2-1; the match to TRBD2 covers 9 bases. This CDR3 has 15 residues. The V and J ends lost 4 bases and 5 bases, in that order; junction bases with no gene match: 6. CDR1 is MGHRA, CDR2 YSYEKL, per germline. The DNA for the CDR3 is TGCGCCAGCAGCCGGGATAGCGGGAGTAACAATGAGCAGTTCTTC. Its translation is CASSRDSGSNNEQFF.

This chain links TRBV20-1 with TRBJ2-3, with 9 nucleotides matching TRBD2. This CDR3 comprises 15 residues. Per germline, CDR1 DFQATT and CDR2 SNEGSKA (reference sequence). V shed 5 bases, J shed 4 bases, and the junction held 10 bases outside the gene matches. The CDR3 protein is CSAPPSGLASDTQYF. The DNA of the CDR3 is TGCAGTGCTCCCCCATCGGGACTAGCCTCAGATACGCAGTATTTT.

At least ten counts were recorded for this clonotype. This rearrangement joins TRBV29-1 to TRBJ1-1; D gene unclear. V dropped 6 bases and J dropped 6 bases, with 11 bases sitting between them. Germline CDR1 and CDR2: SQVTM and ANQGSEA. The CDR3 loop spans 11 amino acids. The CDR3 reads CSVTIVAEAFF. CDR3 nucleotide sequence: TGCAGCGTGACCATTGTCGCTGAAGCTTTCTTT.

This clonotype has only a few counts. The chain couples TRBV25-1 to TRBJ2-1; D possibly matches TRBD1 or TRBD2 (5 bases each). Germline V gives CDR1 MGHDK, CDR2 SYGVNS. V was trimmed by 2 bases and J by 8 bases, leaving 10 bases between them. The CDR3 totals 13 residues. CDR3 DNA sequence: TGTGCCAGCAGTGAACAGGGCGGGCATGAGCAGTTCTTC. Its protein is CASSEQGGHEQFF.

There are a few counts of this clonotype. The chain employs TRBV12-3 or TRBV12-4 and TRBJ1-1; D gene uncertain. The length of the CDR3 is 11 residues. The V and J ends lost 1 base and 10 bases respectively, with 7 bases between them. CDR3 loop: CASSLGWGAFF. The CDR3 nucleotides read TGTGCCAGCAGTTTAGGATGGGGAGCTTTCTTT.

This chain joins TRBV18 and TRBJ2-7; D call uncertain. Germline CDR1 reads KGHSH; CDR2 reads LQKENI. The V end lost 3 bases, the J end lost 2 bases, and 8 bases lay between the germline ends. CDR3 size: 13 residues. The DNA for the CDR3 is TGTGCCAGCTCACCCGGACGGACCTACGAGCAGTACTTC. This encodes CASSPGRTYEQYF.

This clonotype was counted between two and nine times. V gene TRBV15 combines with J gene TRBJ1-4, with D uncertain. Germline CDR1 reads LNHNV; CDR2 reads YYDKDF (reference sequence). The CDR3 sequence is 13 residues long. Trimming left V 3 bases short and J 13 bases short, with 15 bases between. The CDR3 region has the DNA TGTGCCACCAGCAGTCCCCCAAGGTTGGGACTGTTTTTT. Its translation is CATSSPPRLGLFF. Full variable domain (remainder filled in from reference TRBV15 and TRBJ1-4): DAMVIQNPRYQVTQFGKPVTLSCSQTLNHNVMYWYQQKSSQAPKLLFHYYDKDFNNEADTPDNFQSRRPNTSFCFLDIRSPGLGDTAMYLCATSSPPRLGLFFGSGTQLSVL.

This clonotype was counted between two and nine times. The gene calls are TRBV15 and TRBJ2-6; TRBD2 aligns across 8 bases. V shed 3 bases and J 0 bases; nucleotides not matched to a gene: 13. Germline V gene data show CDR1 as LNHNV and CDR2 as YYDKDF (reference sequence). CDR3 size: 20 residues. The CDR3 sequence: CATSSPAGADNLSGANVLTF. CDR3 DNA sequence: TGTGCCACCAGCAGTCCAGCGGGGGCAGATAACCTCTCTGGGGCCAACGTCCTGACTTTC.

The chain carries TRBV7-9 and TRBJ2-3; D is perhaps TRBD1 (6 bases). This CDR3 has 15 amino acids. The V gene lost 4 bases and the J gene lost 4 bases, with 15 bases spanning the gap. The V gene's germline CDR1 is SEHNR and CDR2 FQNEAQ (reference sequence). Written as DNA, the CDR3 is TGTGCCAGCAGCTCCAGAGCGGACAGCGCAGATACGCAGTATTTT. Translating gives CASSSRADSADTQYF.

This clonotype was detected many times. The gene calls are TRBV5-6 and TRBJ2-2; 8 bases line up with TRBD1. Germline V gene data show CDR1 as SGHDT and CDR2 as YYEEEE. CDR3 length: 15 amino acids. The V gene end was trimmed by 4 bases and the J gene end by 6 bases; junction bases not matched to a gene: 8. CDR3 coding DNA: TGTGCCAGCAGCCCCCGGACAGGGATCTCCGGGGAGCTGTTTTTT. Protein sequence: CASSPRTGISGELFF.

The V call is TRBV6-2 or TRBV6-3, the J call TRBJ2-1; maybe TRBD2 (6 bases). Trimming removed 5 bases at V and 6 bases at J, with 32 bases between. The CDR3 has 20 residues. Looked up from germline, CDR1 is MNHEY and CDR2 is SVGEGT. This CDR3 reads CASSTWRDVTGLAGPNEQFF. The CDR3 nucleotides are TGTGCCAGCAGTACTTGGAGGGATGTAACGGGACTCGCGGGACCCAATGAGCAGTTCTTC.

The chain uses TRBV4-2 and TRBJ1-4, with 7 bases matching TRBD1. CDR1 and CDR2 (germline): LGHNA, YNFKEQ. The CDR3 loop spans 16 amino acids. Trimming cost V 2 bases and J 7 bases; bases outside gene matches: 10. This CDR3 is CASSQWGAGGSEKLFF. The CDR3 nucleotides are TGTGCCAGCAGCCAATGGGGGGCAGGGGGATCTGAAAAACTGTTTTTT.

In its sample, this clonotype was seen many times. V usage is TRBV19 and J usage is TRBJ2-1; a possible D gene is TRBD2 (5 bases). Trimming took off 4 bases at V and 3 bases at J, with 7 bases between the two ends. Germline CDR1 and CDR2: LNHDA and SQIVND (reference sequence). This CDR3 is built from 13 residues. CDR3 sequence (DNA): TGTGCCAGTAGTACCCGGGACTACAATGAGCAGTTCTTC. It encodes CASSTRDYNEQFF.

This clonotype showed up just a few times. The V gene is TRBV18, the J gene TRBJ2-2; 12 nucleotides line up with TRBD2. The CDR3 is made up of 17 amino acids. Germline V lookup: CDR1 KGHSH, CDR2 LQKENI. J lost 4 bases, V lost 3 bases, and 6 bases had no gene match. DNA for the CDR3: TGTGCCAGCTCACCTAAGACTAGCGGGAGATTCACCGGGGAGCTGTTTTTT. As protein: CASSPKTSGRFTGELFF. Full variable domain (outside the CDR3, taken from reference TRBV18 and TRBJ2-2): NAGVMQNPRHLVRRRGQEARLRCSPMKGHSHVYWYRQLPEEGLKFMVYLQKENIIDESGMPKERFSAEFPKEGPSILRIQQVVRGDSAAYFCASSPKTSGRFTGELFFGEGSRLTVL.